This record concerns one T cell receptor (beta chain) sequence. The beta constant-region primer was an equimolar mix of two oligonucleotides covering TRBC1 and TRBC2. Nested alpha and beta constant-region primers with the SP2 primer drove four PCR rounds on ligated cDNA. TCRdb recomputed calls from the UMI-ligation and nested PCR reads with MiXCR, one row per CDR3 protein. The sample contains roughly 7,500 distinct CDR3 sequences, under 30% of which appear only once. CDR1 is DFQATT and CDR2 is SNEGSKA in the germline V gene (reference sequence). Trimming removed 3 bases at V and 4 bases at J, with 7 bases between. CDR3 length: 11 amino acids. This sample was included in a study of naive and memory T cell subsets. Alpha and beta libraries were amplified separately from the second PCR onward. Sorting gates: effector memory CD45RA-CD27-, EMRA CD45RA+CD27-.

The rearrangement links TRBV20-1 to TRBJ2-7; unclear D gene. The TCR originated in a human donor in good health. Sequenced: CD8+ TEMRA cells from blood. Subset described: effector memory re-expressing CD45RA, CD45RA+ CD27-. In DNA form, the CDR3 reads TGCAGTGCTAGCGACCCGTACGAGCAGTACTTC. It encodes CSASDPYEQYF.